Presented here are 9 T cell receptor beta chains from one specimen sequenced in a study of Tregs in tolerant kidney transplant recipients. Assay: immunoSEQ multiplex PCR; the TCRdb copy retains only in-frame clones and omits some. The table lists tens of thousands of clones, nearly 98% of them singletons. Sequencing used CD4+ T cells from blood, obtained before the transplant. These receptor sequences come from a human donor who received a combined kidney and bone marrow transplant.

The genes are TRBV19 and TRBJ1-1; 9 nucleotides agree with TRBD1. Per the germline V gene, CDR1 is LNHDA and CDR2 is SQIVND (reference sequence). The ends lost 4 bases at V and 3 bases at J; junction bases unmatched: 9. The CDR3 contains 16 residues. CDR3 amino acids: CASSKGQGNIDTEAFF. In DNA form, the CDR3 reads TGTGCCAGTAGTAAGGGACAGGGTAATATCGACACTGAAGCTTTCTTT.

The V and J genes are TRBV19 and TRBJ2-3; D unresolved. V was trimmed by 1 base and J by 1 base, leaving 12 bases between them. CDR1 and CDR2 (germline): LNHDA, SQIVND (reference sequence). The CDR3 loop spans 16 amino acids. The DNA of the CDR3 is TGTGCCAGTAGTATAGCTCGGGTCTTTGGCACAGATACGCAGTATTTT. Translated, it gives CASSIARVFGTDTQYF.

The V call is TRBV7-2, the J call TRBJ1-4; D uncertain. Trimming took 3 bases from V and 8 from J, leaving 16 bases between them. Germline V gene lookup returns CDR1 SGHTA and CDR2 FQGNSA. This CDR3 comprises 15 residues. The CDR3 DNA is TGTGCCAGCAGCTTGTCGAGTCAAAGAGCAGAAAAACTGTTTTTT. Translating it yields CASSLSSQRAEKLFF.

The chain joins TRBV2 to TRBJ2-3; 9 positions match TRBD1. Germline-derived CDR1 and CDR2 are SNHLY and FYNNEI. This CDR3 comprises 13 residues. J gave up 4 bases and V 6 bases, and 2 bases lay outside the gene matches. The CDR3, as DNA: TGTGCCAGCAGCGGACAGGGGTCAGATACGCAGTATTTT. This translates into CASSGQGSDTQYF.

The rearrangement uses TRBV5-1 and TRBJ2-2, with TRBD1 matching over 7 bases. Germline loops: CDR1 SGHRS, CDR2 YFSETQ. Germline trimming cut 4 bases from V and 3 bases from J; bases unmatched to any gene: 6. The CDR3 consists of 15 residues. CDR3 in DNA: TGCGCCAGCAGCCCCGGGACAGTCGACACCGGGGAGCTGTTTTTT. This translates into CASSPGTVDTGELFF. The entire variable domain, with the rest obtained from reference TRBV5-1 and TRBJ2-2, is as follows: KAGVTQTPRYLIKTRGQQVTLSCSPISGHRSVSWYQQTPGQGLQFLFEYFSETQRNKGNFPGRFSGRQFSNSRSEMNVSTLELGDSALYLCASSPGTVDTGELFFGEGSRLTVL.

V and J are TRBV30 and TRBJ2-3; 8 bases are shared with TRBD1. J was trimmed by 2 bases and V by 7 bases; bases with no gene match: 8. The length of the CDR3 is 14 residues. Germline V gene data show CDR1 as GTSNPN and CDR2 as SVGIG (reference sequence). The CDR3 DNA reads TGTGCCTCCTACCGGGACAGGAACACAGATACGCAGTATTTT. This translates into CASYRDRNTDTQYF.

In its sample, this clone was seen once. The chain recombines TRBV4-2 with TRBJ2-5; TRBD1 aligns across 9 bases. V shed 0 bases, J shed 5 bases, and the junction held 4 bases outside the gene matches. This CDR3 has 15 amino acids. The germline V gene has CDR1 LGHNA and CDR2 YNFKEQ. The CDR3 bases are TGTGCCAGCAGCCAAGATTCCGGGACAGGGGAGACCCAGTACTTC. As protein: CASSQDSGTGETQYF.

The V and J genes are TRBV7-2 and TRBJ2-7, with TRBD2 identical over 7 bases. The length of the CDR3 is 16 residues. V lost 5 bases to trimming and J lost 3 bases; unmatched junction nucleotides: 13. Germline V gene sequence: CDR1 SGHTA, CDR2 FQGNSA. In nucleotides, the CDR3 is TGTGCCAGCAGCGGCTCCTTTGCGGGAGAGTTCTACGAGCAGTACTTC. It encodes CASSGSFAGEFYEQYF. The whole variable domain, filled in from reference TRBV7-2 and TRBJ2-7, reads GAGVSQSPSNKVTEKGKDVELRCDPISGHTALYWYRQSLGQGLEFLIYFQGNSAPDKSGLPSDRFSAERTGGSVSTLTIQRTQQEDSAVYLCASSGSFAGEFYEQYFGPGTRLTVT.

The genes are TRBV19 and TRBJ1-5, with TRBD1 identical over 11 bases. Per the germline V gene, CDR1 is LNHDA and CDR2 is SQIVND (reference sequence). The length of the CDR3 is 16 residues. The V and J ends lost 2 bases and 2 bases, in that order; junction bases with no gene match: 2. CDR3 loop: CASSIPGQGGNQPQHF. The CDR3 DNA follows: TGTGCCAGTAGTATACCGGGACAGGGGGGCAATCAGCCCCAGCATTTT.